This is a list of T cell receptor beta chains from one sample in a study of graft-versus-host responses after intestinal transplantation. These receptors' targets are unknown. Only in-frame clones appear in the TCRdb table, and some are missing; sequencing was by immunoSEQ multiplex PCR. Among about 88,000 clones, about 95% were seen once, and the ten largest hold more than 0.15%. Sample: unstimulated CD4+ T cells sorted from spleen or lymph node cells, taken before transplant. The receptors derive from a human donor who was the organ donor for an intestinal transplant. The CDR3 runs from the conserved cysteine through the conserved F or W. A D gene is named only where the DNA matches it firmly. Clone size is stated in some rows and not others, as once, few, many or a class when expanded.

TRBD2 | . | TRBJ2-5 | TRBV10-3 | CAISAAGGTVPTIIGQYF | TGTGCCATCAGTGCGGCGGGGGGGACAGTCCCTACGATCATCGGGCAGTACTTC
TRBD1 | . | TRBJ1-5 | TRBV28 | CASSSTGQGIQPQHF | TGTGCCAGCAGTTCCACGGGACAGGGCATTCAGCCCCAGCATTTT
. | once | TRBJ1-1 | TRBV19 | CASSRGGLNTEAFF | TGTGCCAGTAGTCGCGGGGGGTTGAACACTGAAGCTTTCTTT
. | . | TRBJ2-2 | TRBV7-2 | CASSLTGPNTGELFF | TGTGCCAGCAGCTTAACGGGCCCGAACACCGGGGAGCTGTTTTTT
TRBD1 | . | TRBJ1-2 | TRBV6-1 | CASSGQGTNYGYTF | TGTGCCAGCAGTGGACAGGGGACCAACTATGGCTACACCTTC
. | . | TRBJ1-5 | TRBV18 | CASSPRRNNQPQHF | TGTGCCAGCTCACCCCGGCGGAACAATCAGCCCCAGCATTTT
TRBD1 | . | TRBJ1-6 | TRBV2 | CASGQESQDSPLHF | TGTGCCAGCGGACAGGAGTCACAAGATTCACCCCTCCACTTT
. | once | TRBJ2-5 | TRBV19 | CASSINRQETQYF | TGTGCCAGTAGTATAAACAGACAAGAGACCCAGTACTTC
. | . | TRBJ2-7 | TRBV18 | CASQVQKGAHEQYF | TGTGCCAGCCAAGTACAGAAGGGTGCCCACGAGCAGTACTTC
TRBD1 | . | TRBJ1-2 | TRBV6-1 | CASRPDREVWGYTF | TGTGCCAGCAGACCGGACAGGGAGGTTTGGGGCTACACCTTC
TRBD1 | . | TRBJ2-7 | TRBV29-1 | CSVEEMETGGWYEQYF | TGCAGCGTTGAAGAAATGGAGACAGGGGGCTGGTACGAGCAGTACTTC
TRBD1 | . | TRBJ1-1 | TRBV6-6 | CASSPGQGRAFF | TGTGCCAGCAGCCCTGGACAGGGGCGAGCTTTCTTT
. | . | TRBJ2-7 | TRBV4-2 | CASSQEGGTSYEQYF | TGTGCCAGCAGCCAAGAGGGGGGGACAAGCTACGAGCAGTACTTC
. | . | TRBJ1-1 | TRBV29-1 | CSAIRDTGFAFF | TGCAGCGCCATACGGGACACGGGTTTCGCTTTCTTT
. | . | TRBJ2-7 | TRBV28 | CAAQQGRGEQYF | TGTGCCGCTCAGCAGGGCAGGGGCGAGCAGTACTTC
. | . | TRBJ2-7 | TRBV6-1 | CASSEVSIYEQYF | TGTGCCAGCAGTGAAGTCAGTATCTACGAGCAGTACTTC
TRBD2 | . | TRBJ2-1 | TRBV9 | CASSQFSGRDEQFF | TGTGCCAGCAGCCAGTTTAGCGGGCGCGATGAGCAGTTCTTC
. | . | TRBJ2-7 | TRBV14 | CASSQAAGGGYEQYF | TGTGCCAGCAGCCAAGCCGCGGGTGGGGGATACGAGCAGTACTTC
. | . | TRBJ1-5 | TRBV19 | CASSIRGNDNQPQHF | TGTGCCAGTAGTATACGAGGGAATGACAATCAGCCCCAGCATTTT
. | once | TRBJ2-5 | TRBV11-3 | CASSSYRDNSRETQYF | TGTGCCAGCAGTTCCTACCGGGACAATTCTCGAGAGACCCAGTACTTC
. | . | TRBJ2-5 | TRBV11-2 | CASSFVVETQYF | TGTGCCAGCAGCTTTGTGGTAGAGACCCAGTACTTC
TRBD1 | once | TRBJ1-2 | TRBV19 | CASSIPFSTGVLYGYTF | TGTGCCAGTAGTATCCCTTTCTCAACAGGGGTACTATATGGCTACACCTTC
. | . | TRBJ2-4 | TRBV5-1 | CASSLDLGGAAKNIQYF | TGCGCCAGCAGCTTGGATTTGGGCGGGGCCGCCAAAAACATTCAGTACTTC
. | . | TRBJ1-3 | TRBV27 | CASSLRGKTGNTIYF | TGTGCCAGCAGTTTACGGGGCAAGACTGGAAACACCATATATTTT
. | . | TRBJ2-2 | TRBV7-9 | CASSLGGVTGELFF | TGTGCCAGCAGCTTAGGCGGGGTCACCGGGGAGCTGTTTTTT
. | . | TRBJ2-3 | TRBV11-2 | CASSYRVGTDTQYF | TGTGCCAGCAGTTACAGGGTTGGCACAGATACGCAGTATTTT
. | . | TRBJ2-7 | TRBV7-3 | CASSLIMGTQQYF | TGTGCCAGCAGCTTAATCATGGGGACCCAGCAGTACTTC
TRBD1 | . | TRBJ1-4 | TRBV6-5 | CASSSLTGRTNEKLFF | TGTGCCAGCAGTTCACTGACAGGGCGCACTAATGAAAAACTGTTTTTT
TRBD2 | . | TRBJ2-5 | TRBV7-2 | CASSLAGTSGGAEETQYF | TGTGCCAGCAGCTTAGCCGGGACTAGCGGGGGGGCCGAGGAGACCCAGTACTTC
TRBD1 | . | TRBJ1-1 | TRBV19 | CASSRDRGENTEAFF | TGTGCCAGTAGTCGGGACAGGGGAGAGAACACTGAAGCTTTCTTT
. | once | TRBJ1-2 | TRBV28 | CASRRTSVGYTF | TGTGCCAGCAGACGTACGAGTGTTGGCTACACCTTC
TRBD1 | . | TRBJ1-1 | TRBV4-2 | CASSQSDRDRGPQAFF | TGTGCCAGCAGCCAATCTGACCGGGACAGGGGGCCCCAAGCTTTCTTT
. | . | TRBJ1-1 | TRBV5-5 | CASSLGGWPEAFF | TGTGCCAGCAGCTTAGGAGGGTGGCCTGAAGCTTTCTTT
. | . | TRBJ1-5 | TRBV2 | CASSDSNQPQHF | TGTGCCAGCAGTGATAGCAATCAGCCCCAGCATTTT
. | . | TRBJ1-2 | TRBV2 | CASSGGLGRGYTF | TGTGCCAGCAGTGGAGGGTTGGGGAGAGGCTACACCTTC
. | . | TRBJ2-7 | TRBV6-1 | CASSQASTYEQYF | TGTGCCAGCAGCCAGGCATCGACCTACGAGCAGTACTTC
. | once | TRBJ2-3 | TRBV28 | CASSRRFNTDTQYF | TGTGCCAGCAGTCGACGATTTAACACAGATACGCAGTATTTT
. | . | TRBJ2-7 | TRBV7-6 | CASSYGNPENEQYF | TGTGCCAGCAGCTACGGAAACCCGGAAAACGAGCAGTACTTC
. | . | TRBJ1-2 | TRBV9 | CASSVTIGESNYGYTF | TGTGCCAGCAGCGTGACCATCGGGGAATCTAACTATGGCTACACCTTC
. | . | TRBJ1-6 | TRBV2 | CASRMGPGNSPLHF | TGTGCCAGCAGGATGGGACCGGGGAATTCACCCCTCCACTTT
TRBD2 | once | TRBJ2-7 | TRBV4-3 | CASSQDRTSGGRYEQYF | TGCGCCAGCAGCCAAGATCGGACTAGCGGGGGCCGCTACGAGCAGTACTTC
. | . | TRBJ1-2 | TRBV18 | CASSPLTANYGYTF | TGTGCCAGCTCACCATTGACGGCAAACTATGGCTACACCTTC
TRBD1 | . | TRBJ1-5 | TRBV7-8 | CASSSSLSGTGIQPQHF | TGTGCCAGCAGCTCGTCCCTCTCCGGGACAGGGATCCAGCCCCAGCATTTT
. | . | TRBJ1-1 | TRBV6-5 | CASSFPVGDTEAFF | TGTGCCAGCAGTTTCCCGGTAGGGGACACTGAAGCTTTCTTT
TRBD1 | . | TRBJ1-4 | TRBV4-1 | CASSMVPGQGMSTNEKLFF | TGCGCCAGCAGCATGGTTCCGGGACAGGGGATGTCAACTAATGAAAAACTGTTTTTT
TRBD2 | . | TRBJ2-5 | TRBV11-2 | CASSRGLAGVSETQYF | TGTGCCAGCAGCCGCGGACTAGCGGGGGTGTCGGAGACCCAGTACTTC
TRBD1 | . | TRBJ1-1 | TRBV27 | CASTTRGGPNTEAFF | TGTGCCAGCACCACCAGGGGGGGGCCGAACACTGAAGCTTTCTTT
. | . | TRBJ1-5 | TRBV10-3 | CAISEGPGGQPQHF | TGTGCCATCAGTGAGGGGCCAGGCGGCCAGCCCCAGCATTTT
. | . | TRBJ1-4 | TRBV11-3 | CASSFGQGGEKLFF | TGTGCCAGCAGCTTCGGTCAGGGTGGCGAAAAACTGTTTTTT
. | . | TRBJ1-1 | TRBV27 | CASSVGGAITEAFF | TGTGCCAGCAGTGTCGGGGGGGCGATCACTGAAGCTTTCTTT
. | . | TRBJ1-4 | TRBV5-1 | CASSLNQREKLFF | TGCGCCAGCAGCTTGAACCAGCGTGAAAAACTGTTTTTT
TRBD1 | . | TRBJ1-3 | TRBV7-2 | CASGQGPSGNTIYF | TGTGCCAGCGGACAGGGGCCCTCTGGAAACACCATATATTTT
. | . | TRBJ2-3 | TRBV18 | CASSPPQGTSTDTQYF | TGTGCCAGCTCACCACCTCAGGGGACAAGCACAGATACGCAGTATTTT
. | . | TRBJ2-3 | TRBV7-2 | CASSLSQGPDTQYF | TGTGCCAGCAGCTTATCACAGGGACCAGATACGCAGTATTTT